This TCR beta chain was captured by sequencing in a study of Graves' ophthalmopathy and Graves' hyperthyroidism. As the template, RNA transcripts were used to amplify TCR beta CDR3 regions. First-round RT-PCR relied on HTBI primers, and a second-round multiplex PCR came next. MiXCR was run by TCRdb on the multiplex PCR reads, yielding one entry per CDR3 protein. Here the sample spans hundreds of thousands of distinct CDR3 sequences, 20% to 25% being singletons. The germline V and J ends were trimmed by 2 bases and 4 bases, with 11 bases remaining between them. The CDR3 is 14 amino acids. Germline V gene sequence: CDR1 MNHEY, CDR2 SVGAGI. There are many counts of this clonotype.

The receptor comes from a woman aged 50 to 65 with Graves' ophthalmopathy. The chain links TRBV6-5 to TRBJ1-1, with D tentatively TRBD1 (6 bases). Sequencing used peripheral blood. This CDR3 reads CASSYRGSSTEAFF. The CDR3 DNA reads TGTGCCAGCAGTTACAGGGGGTCGAGCACTGAAGCTTTCTTT.